This TCR beta chain was recorded in a study of T-cell memory formation after mild COVID-19. On the study more broadly: Across donors, TCR clusters were largely donor specific. Study-wide results and caveats: That cross-reactive memory joined was suggested by some responding clones appearing in pre-infection memory. The second-wave clones peaking on day 37 were not confirmed as SARS-CoV-2-specific.

A word on this clonotype: Its matching antigen is unknown.

CDR1 is SEHNR, CDR2 FQNEAQ, per germline (reference sequence). CDR3 length equals 15 residues. The germline V and J ends were trimmed by 5 bases and 0 bases, with 13 bases remaining between them. From 5'RACE with constant-segment primers came TCR alpha and TCR beta cDNA libraries that carried sample barcodes and UMIs. TCRdb processed the 5' RACE reads anew with MiXCR; each CDR3 protein has one entry. The sample lists 400,000 to 550,000 distinct CDR3 sequences, about 23% occurring once. The TCR sequence derives from an adult woman who had mild COVID-19 (a few samples of this study predate the infection). Cell type and time point are not known. Sequencing was done on a sample of PBMCs or a T cell subset sorted from them (not recorded which). The chain employs TRBV7-9 and TRBJ1-1; D unclear. CDR3 bases: TGTGCCAGCAGCCCCCCGTGGGCCCTGAACACTGAAGCTTTCTTT. It is translated as CASSPPWALNTEAFF.